A single sample gave rise to the 18 T cell receptor beta chains below, sequenced in a study of response to subunit inactivated influenza vaccine. Via MiXCR, TCRdb re-called the RT-PCR reads, giving one row per CDR3 protein. The sample lists about 500,000 distinct CDR3 sequences, approximately 15% seen once, with 3% to 3.5% in the top ten. The sample was CD4+ T cells sorted from PBMCs, taken 23 months after vaccination. All receptors derive from a man between 50 and 69 years old who received an inactivated influenza vaccine.

This clonotype appeared a few times. The rearrangement links TRBV7-2 to TRBJ2-7; D call uncertain. CDR1 is SGHTA and CDR2 is FQGNSA in the germline V gene. Trimming took 1 base from V and 0 from J, leaving 10 bases between them. The length of the CDR3 is 15 residues. This chain's CDR3 is CASSLDHAVSYEQYF. CDR3 nucleotide sequence: TGTGCCAGCAGCTTAGACCATGCGGTCTCCTACGAGCAGTACTTC.

The chain is built from TRBV7-2 and TRBJ2-1; 11 nucleotides line up with TRBD2. The CDR3 contains 17 residues. In germline, CDR1 is SGHTA, CDR2 FQGNSA. Trimming cost V 6 bases and J 2 bases; bases outside gene matches: 9. For the CDR3, the DNA is TGTGCCAGCAGACGTCTTAGCGGGAGGGTTACCTACAATGAGCAGTTCTTC. It encodes CASRRLSGRVTYNEQFF.

The rearrangement links TRBV20-1 to TRBJ2-1, with 10 nucleotides matching TRBD2. CDR1 and CDR2 (germline): DFQATT, SNEGSKA (reference sequence). V was pared by 0 bases and J by 1 base, with 6 bases of the junction left unmatched. The CDR3 consists of 17 residues. Here the CDR3 reads CSARDPSGRFSYNEQFF. CDR3 nucleotides: TGCAGTGCTAGAGATCCTAGCGGGAGATTTTCCTACAATGAGCAGTTCTTC.

The V and J genes are TRBV20-1 and TRBJ2-7; 10 positions match TRBD1. After removal of 5 bases from V and 5 bases from J, the junction contained 12 bases not matched to a gene. Per germline, CDR1 DFQATT and CDR2 SNEGSKA (reference sequence). CDR3 length: 15 amino acids. The CDR3 region has the DNA TGCAGTGCTCCCTCTCCGGGACAGGGGCGGAACGAGCAGTACTTC. Amino acid sequence: CSAPSPGQGRNEQYF.

V usage is TRBV5-6 and J usage is TRBJ1-1, with 11 bases aligning to TRBD1. The germline gives CDR1 SGHDT, CDR2 YYEEEE. J lost 1 base, V lost 5 bases, and 10 bases had no gene match. The CDR3 runs 17 residues. Here the CDR3 DNA reads TGTGCCAGCAGTTCGGGACAGGGGGTCGGAAGGAACACTGAAGCTTTCTTT. Translating gives CASSSGQGVGRNTEAFF.

In this sample, this clonotype turned up a few times. The chain recombines TRBV18 with TRBJ1-5; D may be TRBD1 (5 bases). CDR1 and CDR2 (germline): KGHSH, LQKENI. This CDR3 contains 15 residues. Trimming removed 5 bases from V and 3 bases from J, with 14 bases in between. CDR3 DNA sequence: TGTGCCAGCTCAACCCGGGACGGAAACAATCAGCCCCAGCATTTT. It yields the protein CASSTRDGNNQPQHF. Full variable domain (missing parts from reference TRBV18 and TRBJ1-5): NAGVMQNPRHLVRRRGQEARLRCSPMKGHSHVYWYRQLPEEGLKFMVYLQKENIIDESGMPKERFSAEFPKEGPSILRIQQVVRGDSAAYFCASSTRDGNNQPQHFGDGTRLSIL.

This clonotype was seen a few times. This chain connects TRBV20-1 to TRBJ1-6, with D possibly matching TRBD1 (5 bases). This CDR3 is built from 14 residues. V shed 3 bases and J shed 7 bases, with 13 bases lying between them. CDR1 and CDR2 (germline): DFQATT, SNEGSKA (reference sequence). Here the CDR3 DNA reads TGCAGTGCTAGTGAGACAGCTAGAAATTCACCCCTCCACTTT. Translated: CSASETARNSPLHF.

The chain has TRBV28 and TRBJ1-2; TRBD1 is a possible D gene (5 bases). The ends were cut back, 0 bases at V and 2 bases at J, with 7 bases in the middle. CDR1 and CDR2 from the germline V gene are MDHEN and SYDVKM. The length of the CDR3 is 14 residues. CDR3 amino acids: CASSLWDNNYGYTF. The CDR3 bases are TGTGCCAGCAGTTTATGGGACAACAACTATGGCTACACCTTC.

This clonotype was observed a handful of times. The chain has TRBV18 and TRBJ2-7; 7 positions agree with TRBD2. Germline V gene sequence: CDR1 KGHSH, CDR2 LQKENI. This CDR3 contains 15 residues. The ends lost 6 bases at V and 6 bases at J; junction bases unmatched: 14. As DNA, the CDR3 is TGTGCCAGCTCCTTATTAGGCGGGAGTCGCGTCGAGCAGTACTTC. Translated: CASSLLGGSRVEQYF.

This clonotype came up many times. The chain links TRBV4-1 to TRBJ2-5; possible D gene TRBD2, 5 bases. V dropped 0 bases and J dropped 7 bases, with 9 bases sitting between them. CDR1 is MGHRA, CDR2 YSYEKL, per germline. CDR3 length: 13 amino acids. This CDR3 is CASSQDMEATQYF. Here the CDR3 DNA reads TGCGCCAGCAGCCAAGACATGGAGGCGACCCAGTACTTC.

This clonotype was counted between two and nine times. This chain links TRBV7-2 with TRBJ1-2; D call uncertain. This CDR3 has 15 amino acids. Germline loops: CDR1 SGHTA, CDR2 FQGNSA. V lost 5 bases, J lost 1 base, and 14 bases lay in between. CDR3 nucleotide sequence: TGTGCCAGCAGCCTCCTCCTCAAGAGTAACTATGGCTACACCTTC. Its translation: CASSLLLKSNYGYTF.

V is TRBV24-1 and J is TRBJ2-5; D may be TRBD2 (5 bases). V was trimmed by 4 bases and J by 2 bases, leaving 16 bases between them. This CDR3 is built from 16 residues. Germline V CDR1 and CDR2: KGHDR, SFDVKD. This CDR3 reads CATSDRMRPGQETQYF. CDR3 nucleotide sequence: TGTGCCACCAGTGACCGGATGCGCCCGGGGCAAGAGACCCAGTACTTC.

The rearrangement uses TRBV15 and TRBJ2-3; D is ambiguous. Germline V gene sequence: CDR1 LNHNV, CDR2 YYDKDF (reference sequence). The CDR3 is 16 residues long. Deletions cut 0 bases from V and 2 bases from J, with 12 bases between. CDR3 nucleotides: TGTGCCACCAGCAGAGATTTGTGGCAGGACACAGATACGCAGTATTTT. Translating gives CATSRDLWQDTDTQYF.

This clonotype showed up just a few times. The chain couples TRBV12-3 or TRBV12-4 to TRBJ2-1; 12 bases match TRBD2. V shed 8 bases, J shed 10 bases, and the junction held 9 bases outside the gene matches. The CDR3 sequence is 14 residues long. This chain's CDR3 is CASCRLAGAQEQFF. The CDR3 nucleotides read TGTGCCAGCTGCCGACTAGCGGGGGCCCAAGAGCAGTTCTTC.

This clonotype was detected only a few times. The chain recombines TRBV5-1 with TRBJ2-5; possibly TRBD1 for D (5 bases). The CDR3 contains 13 residues. CDR1 SGHRS and CDR2 YFSETQ come from the germline V gene. Between the trimmed V and J ends, which lost 0 bases and 6 bases, there was a span of 9 bases. The chain's CDR3 is CASSLEGVKTQYF. Here the CDR3 DNA reads TGCGCCAGCAGCTTGGAAGGGGTTAAGACCCAGTACTTC.

This sequence joins TRBV5-1 and TRBJ2-7, with TRBD2 matching 13 bases. V lost 4 bases and J lost 1; bases outside the gene matches: 11. The CDR3 spans 18 residues. Germline CDR1 SGHRS, CDR2 YFSETQ. The CDR3 DNA reads TGCGCCAGCAGCCAGGGACTAGCGGGAATCTCTGCGTCCTACGAGCAGTACTTC. Its protein product is CASSQGLAGISASYEQYF.

The genes are TRBV3-1 and TRBJ1-2, with D maybe TRBD1 (6 bases). The germline V gene has CDR1 LGHDT and CDR2 YNNKEL (reference sequence). This CDR3 has 13 residues. Trimming took 4 bases from V and 8 from J, leaving 14 bases between them. The CDR3 nucleotides read TGTGCCAGCAGCCCAAGGACAGACAACGGCTACACCTTC. Translation: CASSPRTDNGYTF.

The V gene is TRBV20-1, the J gene TRBJ2-5; TRBD1 matches at 8 bases. The CDR3 length is 13 residues. CDR1 and CDR2 (germline): DFQATT, SNEGSKA (reference sequence). Trimming cost V 4 bases and J 4 bases; bases outside gene matches: 5. The CDR3, as DNA: TGCAGTGCTATTGGACAGGGACCAGAGACCCAGTACTTC. It codes for CSAIGQGPETQYF.